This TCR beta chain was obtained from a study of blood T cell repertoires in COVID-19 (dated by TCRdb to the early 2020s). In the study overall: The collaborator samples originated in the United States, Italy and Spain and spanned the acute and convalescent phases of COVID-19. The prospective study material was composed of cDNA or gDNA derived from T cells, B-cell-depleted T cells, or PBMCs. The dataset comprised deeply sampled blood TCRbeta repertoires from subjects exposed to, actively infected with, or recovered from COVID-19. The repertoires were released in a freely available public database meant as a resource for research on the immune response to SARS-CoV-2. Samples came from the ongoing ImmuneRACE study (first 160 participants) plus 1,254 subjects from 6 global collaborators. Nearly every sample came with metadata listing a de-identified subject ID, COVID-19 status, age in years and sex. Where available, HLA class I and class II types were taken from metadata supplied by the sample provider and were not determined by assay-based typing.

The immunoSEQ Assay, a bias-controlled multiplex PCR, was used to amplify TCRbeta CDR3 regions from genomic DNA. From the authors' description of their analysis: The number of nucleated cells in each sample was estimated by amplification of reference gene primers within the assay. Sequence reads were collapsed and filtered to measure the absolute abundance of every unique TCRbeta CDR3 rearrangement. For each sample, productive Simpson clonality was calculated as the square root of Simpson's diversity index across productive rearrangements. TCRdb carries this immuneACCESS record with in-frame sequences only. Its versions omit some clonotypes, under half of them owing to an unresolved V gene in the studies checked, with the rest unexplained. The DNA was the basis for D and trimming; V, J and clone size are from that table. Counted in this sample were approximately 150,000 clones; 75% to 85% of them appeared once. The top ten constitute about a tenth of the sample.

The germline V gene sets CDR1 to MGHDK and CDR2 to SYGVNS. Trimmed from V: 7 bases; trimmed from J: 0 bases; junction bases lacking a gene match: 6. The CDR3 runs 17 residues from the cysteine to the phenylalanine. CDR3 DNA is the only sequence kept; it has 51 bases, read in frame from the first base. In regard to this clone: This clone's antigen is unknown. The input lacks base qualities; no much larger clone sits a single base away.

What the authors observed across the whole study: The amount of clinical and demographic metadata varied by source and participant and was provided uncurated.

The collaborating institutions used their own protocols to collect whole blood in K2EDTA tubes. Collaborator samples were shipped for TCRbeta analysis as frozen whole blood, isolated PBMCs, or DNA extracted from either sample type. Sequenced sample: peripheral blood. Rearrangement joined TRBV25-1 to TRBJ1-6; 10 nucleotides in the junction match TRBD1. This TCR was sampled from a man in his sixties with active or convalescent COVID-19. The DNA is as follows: TGTGCCAGCAAAGGACAGGGGGACCTCTCCTATAATTCACCCCTCCACTTT. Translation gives CASKGQGDLSYNSPLHF.